Listed below are T cell receptor beta chains from one sample, sequenced in a study of blood T cell repertoires in COVID-19. The protocol was immunoSEQ multiplex PCR, while the TCRdb copy is restricted to in-frame clones and leaves out a portion. The profile shows 190,000 or so clones, roughly 81% of them singletons. Input material: peripheral blood. The receptors derive from a woman aged 80 or over with COVID-19, enrolled during active disease. CDR3s leave out the opening cysteine and the closing phenylalanine or tryptophan.

J gene: TRBJ2-5; V gene: TRBV9; CDR3 protein: ASSPRLAGGRETQY
J gene: TRBJ1-4; V gene: TRBV2; CDR3 protein: ASTGAATNEKLF
J gene: TRBJ1-1; V gene: TRBV10-3; CDR3 protein: AISGSSRNTEAF
J gene: TRBJ1-3; V gene: TRBV5-1; CDR3 protein: ASSVTGGTGNTIY
J gene: TRBJ2-5; V gene: TRBV4-2; CDR3 protein: ASSQDLIGGGAQETQY
J gene: TRBJ2-2; V gene: TRBV7-3; CDR3 protein: ASSLPGTGGAGELF
J gene: TRBJ2-5; V gene: TRBV5-4; CDR3 protein: ASSSGFGAGETQY
J gene: TRBJ2-2; V gene: TRBV27; CDR3 protein: ASGQNTGELF
J gene: TRBJ2-1; V gene: TRBV5-1; CDR3 protein: ASSLGTGVFYEQF
J gene: TRBJ1-5; V gene: TRBV6-1; CDR3 protein: ASSEVGAQPQH
J gene: TRBJ2-2; V gene: TRBV5-1; CDR3 protein: ASTLRGGNTGELF
J gene: TRBJ2-5; V gene: TRBV11-1; CDR3 protein: ASRLSFQETQY
J gene: TRBJ2-7; V gene: TRBV5-1; CDR3 protein: ASSLDGLHEQY
J gene: TRBJ2-1; V gene: TRBV3-1/TRBV3-2; CDR3 protein: ASSQDSGELWYEQF
J gene: TRBJ1-2; V gene: TRBV6-5; CDR3 protein: ASSYSTGGRYGYT
J gene: TRBJ1-2; V gene: TRBV10-1; CDR3 protein: ASSEELIGYT
J gene: TRBJ2-7; V gene: TRBV28; CDR3 protein: ATQGNYYEQY
J gene: TRBJ2-3; V gene: TRBV19; CDR3 protein: ASSIRNNLADTQY
J gene: TRBJ1-2; V gene: TRBV5-1; CDR3 protein: ASRPSGVGYT
J gene: TRBJ2-1; V gene: TRBV4-1; CDR3 protein: ASARGPSSYNEQF
J gene: TRBJ1-6; V gene: TRBV18; CDR3 protein: ASSPYEGTGKFNSPLH
J gene: TRBJ2-3; V gene: TRBV7-3; CDR3 protein: ASSHPNSDTQY